The T cell receptor beta chain under discussion was sequenced for a study of blood T cell repertoires in COVID-19. Measured with immunoSEQ multiplex PCR; TCRdb has only the in-frame clones, and not every one. The table records about 110,000 clones, 85% of them present only once. Sequences were obtained from peripheral blood. This sequence was found in a human donor in a cohort sampled during active COVID-19.

The CDR3 DNA reads as TGTGCCATCAGTGAGGGACACGACAATCAGCCCCAGCATTTT. Translation gives CAISEGHDNQPQHF. The V gene is TRBV10-3, the J gene TRBJ1-5; weak D call: TRBD1 (5 bases). CDR1 is ENHRY and CDR2 is SYGVKD in the germline V gene. Trimming took 2 bases from V and 3 from J, leaving 8 bases between them. This CDR3 comprises 14 residues.